One sample yielded the 28 T cell receptor beta chains listed below, sequenced in a study of T cell changes during pregnancy in multiple sclerosis. Data came from immunoSEQ multiplex PCR; TCRdb stores just in-frame clones and leaves some out. The sample holds around 45,000 clones, 91% seen once. This material consisted of CD4+ T cells from peripheral blood mononuclear cells, taken before pregnancy. These receptors all stem from a female donor with multiple sclerosis, enrolled in a pregnancy study.

V and J are TRBV18 and TRBJ2-2; the match to TRBD1 covers 8 bases. V dropped 5 bases and J dropped 6; count of bases not matched to a gene: 11. Germline assignment: CDR1 KGHSH and CDR2 LQKENI. CDR3 length equals 16 residues. DNA for the CDR3: TGTGCCAGCTCATACTACACCCAGGGGGCGGCCGGGGAGCTGTTTTTT. It encodes CASSYYTQGAAGELFF.

The CDR3 sequence: CASSILTSALYNEQFF. CDR3 sequence (DNA): TGTGCCAGTAGTATCCTAACTAGCGCCCTTTACAATGAGCAGTTCTTC. V gene TRBV19 combines with J gene TRBJ2-1; TRBD2 matches at 7 bases. Trimming at V came to 3 bases and at J to 4 bases, leaving 9 bases not matched to a gene. Germline V gene data show CDR1 as LNHDA and CDR2 as SQIVND (reference sequence). The CDR3 is 16 amino acids.

The chain uses TRBV10-3 and TRBJ2-5, with 14 bases aligning to TRBD2. Trimming took 10 bases from V and 4 from J; bases not matched to a gene: 2. CDR3 length equals 13 residues. CDR1 is ENHRY and CDR2 is SYGVKD in the germline V gene. The DNA for the CDR3 is TGTGCCACCGGGACTAGCGGGGGAGAGACCCAGTACTTC. Encoded protein: CATGTSGGETQYF.

The chain employs TRBV5-1 and TRBJ1-2; TRBD1 is a possible D gene (6 bases). The V end was cut by 1 base, the J end by 1 base, with 11 bases between. CDR3 size: 15 residues. Germline CDR1 reads SGHRS; CDR2 reads YFSETQ. The CDR3, as DNA: TGCGCCAGCAGCTTGTACAGGGATTTTAACTATGGCTACACCTTC. This sequence encodes CASSLYRDFNYGYTF.

The chain has TRBV5-4 and TRBJ1-2; D is perhaps TRBD1 (5 bases). The V end was cut by 0 bases, the J end by 2 bases, with 11 bases between. From germline, CDR1 is SGHNT and CDR2 YYREEE (reference sequence). The CDR3 contains 15 residues. CDR3 in amino acids: CASSLGGGGNYGYTF. In DNA, the CDR3 is TGTGCCAGCAGCTTGGGGGGCGGGGGAAACTATGGCTACACCTTC.

J is TRBJ1-1 and V is TRBV4-3; no reliable D call. The germline gives CDR1 LGHNA, CDR2 YSLEER. The CDR3 loop spans 13 amino acids. Trimming took off 1 base at V and 11 bases at J, with 14 bases between the two ends. This CDR3 is CASSQVPSGTAFF. CDR3 DNA: TGCGCCAGCAGCCAAGTGCCGTCAGGCACGGCTTTCTTT.

The J gene is TRBJ1-5, the V gene TRBV5-1; 9 nucleotides agree with TRBD1. V shed 0 bases, J shed 3 bases, and the junction held 4 bases outside the gene matches. The CDR3 loop spans 16 amino acids. The germline gives CDR1 SGHRS, CDR2 YFSETQ. CDR3 amino acids: CASSLGDREDNQPQHF. Written as DNA, the CDR3 is TGCGCCAGCAGCTTGGGGGACAGGGAGGACAATCAGCCCCAGCATTTT.

V gene TRBV7-9 combines with J gene TRBJ2-3, with TRBD1 identical over 7 bases. The length of the CDR3 is 16 residues. From germline, CDR1 is SEHNR and CDR2 FQNEAQ (reference sequence). The J segment lost 4 bases and the V segment lost 5 bases, leaving 12 bases of the junction unmatched. CDR3 residues: CASSSGTGVYADTQYF. DNA for the CDR3: TGTGCCAGCAGCAGTGGAACAGGGGTTTATGCAGATACGCAGTATTTT.

The chain uses TRBV5-6 and TRBJ2-4; a possible D gene is TRBD1 (8 bases). Trimming cost V 5 bases and J 7 bases, with 19 bases left between them. Germline CDR1 is SGHDT and CDR2 is YYEEEE. The CDR3 has 15 amino acids. The DNA for the CDR3 is TGTGCCAGCAGTCCGGACAGGGAGGGAGGTAACATTCAGTACTTC. Its protein is CASSPDREGGNIQYF.

The chain employs TRBV7-6 and TRBJ2-5; 9 bases are shared with TRBD1. V was clipped by 6 bases and J by 5 bases; unmatched bases: 4. Germline CDR1 reads SGHVS; CDR2 reads FNYEAQ. This CDR3 is 13 amino acids long. DNA of the CDR3: TGTGCCAGCAGTGCCGGGACAGGGGAGACCCAGTACTTC. This translates into CASSAGTGETQYF.

This clone was counted a few times. The chain recombines TRBV7-6 with TRBJ1-6; 7 bases match TRBD1. Germline lookup yields CDR1 SGHVS and CDR2 FNYEAQ. The J segment lost 7 bases and the V segment lost 5 bases, leaving 5 bases of the junction unmatched. CDR3 length equals 14 residues. For the CDR3, the DNA is TGTGCCAGCAGCCCTCGACAGGGAAATTCACCCCTCCACTTT. Protein: CASSPRQGNSPLHF.

V and J are TRBV19 and TRBJ2-3; 7 nucleotides agree with TRBD2. The CDR3 loop spans 13 amino acids. The germline V gene encodes CDR1 LNHDA and CDR2 SQIVND (reference sequence). The junction had 4 bases not matched to a gene; V was cut back by 5 bases and J by 5 bases. The chain's CDR3 is CASSRGVVDTQYF. The DNA of the CDR3 is TGTGCCAGTAGTCGGGGGGTGGTAGATACGCAGTATTTT.

The genes are TRBV6-6 and TRBJ2-1; D is unresolved. V lost 7 bases and J 7 bases, leaving 11 bases between the germline ends. The CDR3 consists of 12 residues. From germline, CDR1 is MNHNY and CDR2 SVGAGI (reference sequence). The CDR3 loop reads CASTSAVNEQFF. The DNA of the CDR3 is TGTGCCAGCACCTCCGCGGTGAATGAGCAGTTCTTC.

CDR3 sequence: CASSPTGGIGYTF. CDR3 nucleotide sequence: TGTGCCAGCAGCCCGACGGGAGGGATTGGCTACACCTTC. This sequence joins TRBV7-3 and TRBJ1-2; the D is unclear. The CDR3 runs to 13 residues. V gave up 5 bases and J gave up 7 bases, with 14 bases separating them. Germline lookup yields CDR1 SGHTA and CDR2 FQGTGA.

CDR3 bases: TGTGCCAGCAGCCAGGGGGCAGGGAACACTGAAGCTTTCTTT. Translated: CASSQGAGNTEAFF. The rearrangement links TRBV6-5 to TRBJ1-1; 8 bases map to TRBD1. Germline loops: CDR1 MNHEY, CDR2 SVGAGI. The CDR3 length is 14 residues. With 6 bases clipped from V and 1 base from J, the junction kept 4 bases outside the gene matches.

This chain uses TRBV7-8 with TRBJ2-7, with D tentatively TRBD2 (5 bases). This CDR3 has 14 residues. Germline assignment: CDR1 SGHVS and CDR2 FQNEAQ. Deletions cut 2 bases from V and 7 bases from J, with 15 bases between. CDR3 nucleotides: TGTGCCAGCAGCTTAATTCTAGGAACGGGGGAGCAGTACTTC. This codes for CASSLILGTGEQYF.

The chain combines TRBV4-1 with TRBJ2-1, with D perhaps matching TRBD1 (6 bases). V lost 1 base and J 9 bases, leaving 16 bases between the germline ends. Germline CDR1 and CDR2: MGHRA and YSYEKL. This CDR3 comprises 15 residues. CDR3 DNA: TGCGCCAGCAGCCAAGTGGGCAGGGGCCCTCCTGAGCAGTTCTTC. It yields the protein CASSQVGRGPPEQFF.

The chain uses TRBV18 and TRBJ2-1, with 10 bases that match TRBD2. Germline CDR1 KGHSH, CDR2 LQKENI. The V and J ends lost 6 bases and 0 bases, in that order; junction bases with no gene match: 5. This CDR3 spans 16 amino acids. The CDR3 coding sequence is TGTGCCAGCTCTCAACTAGCGGGGACCTCCTACAATGAGCAGTTCTTC. Its protein is CASSQLAGTSYNEQFF.

The rearrangement joins TRBV7-9 to TRBJ1-3; 9 positions agree with TRBD1. Germline V lookup: CDR1 SEHNR, CDR2 FQNEAQ (reference sequence). This CDR3 comprises 16 residues. Trimming at V came to 5 bases and at J to 1 base, leaving 6 bases not matched to a gene. CDR3 nucleotides: TGTGCCAGCAGCCTGGGACAGGGCCTTTCTGGAAACACCATATATTTT. Translation: CASSLGQGLSGNTIYF.

The chain has TRBV10-3 and TRBJ1-5, with D perhaps matching TRBD1 (6 bases). The CDR3 spans 15 residues. V was shortened by 6 bases and J by 3 bases, with 15 bases between the two germline ends. The germline V gene has CDR1 ENHRY and CDR2 SYGVKD. CDR3 nucleotide sequence: TGTGCCATCAGGGAGCAGGGGAAAGACAATCAGCCCCAGCATTTT. Translating it yields CAIREQGKDNQPQHF.

This rearrangement joins TRBV5-4 to TRBJ1-1; D might be TRBD1 (5 bases). This CDR3 is 13 amino acids long. Trimming stripped 6 bases from V and 2 bases from J, with 11 bases between. The germline V gene has CDR1 SGHNT and CDR2 YYREEE (reference sequence). The CDR3 DNA reads as TGTGCCAGCACCAAACAGGCTAACACTGAAGCTTTCTTT. Translated: CASTKQANTEAFF.

The rearrangement joins TRBV7-9 to TRBJ1-2; D gene ambiguous. In germline, CDR1 is SEHNR, CDR2 FQNEAQ (reference sequence). Trimming removed 5 bases at V and 7 bases at J, with 17 bases between. The CDR3 is made up of 14 amino acids. The DNA for the CDR3 is TGTGCCAGCAGCACCCAGGCGTCCGCCTTTGGCTACACCTTC. This translates into CASSTQASAFGYTF.

The gene calls are TRBV10-3 and TRBJ1-5, with TRBD1 matching 10 bases. The CDR3 is made up of 19 amino acids. CDR1 and CDR2 from the germline V gene are ENHRY and SYGVKD. The J segment lost 0 bases and the V segment lost 2 bases, leaving 10 bases of the junction unmatched. Here the CDR3 reads CAISEAHGTGALSNQPQHF. CDR3 DNA: TGTGCCATCAGTGAGGCCCACGGGACAGGGGCCCTTAGCAATCAGCCCCAGCATTTT.

The rearrangement joins TRBV9 to TRBJ1-2, with D possibly TRBD1 on 5 matching bases. Germline V gene sequence: CDR1 SGDLS, CDR2 YYNGEE. The CDR3 totals 13 residues. The ends were cut back, 4 bases at V and 4 bases at J, with 11 bases in the middle. The CDR3: CASSPRTSYGYTF. Written as DNA, the CDR3 is TGTGCCAGCAGCCCCAGGACATCCTATGGCTACACCTTC.

The chain uses TRBV6-1 and TRBJ1-4; D call uncertain. Germline assignment: CDR1 MNHNS and CDR2 SASEGT. The CDR3 covers 10 residues. The V end lost 10 bases, the J end lost 3 bases, and 3 bases lay between the germline ends. The CDR3: CATSNEKLFF. For the CDR3, the DNA is TGTGCCACCTCTAATGAAAAACTGTTTTTT.

V is TRBV28 and J is TRBJ1-2, with 12 positions matching TRBD1. The V and J ends lost 9 bases and 4 bases, in that order; junction bases with no gene match: 9. Germline V gene data show CDR1 as MDHEN and CDR2 as SYDVKM. There are 15 residues in the CDR3. The CDR3 sequence is CASARGTGGVYGYTF. In nucleotides, the CDR3 is TGTGCCAGTGCCCGAGGGACAGGGGGCGTCTATGGCTACACCTTC.

The rearrangement links TRBV30 to TRBJ1-6; D gene ambiguous. V lost 1 base and J lost 7, with 8 bases in between. The CDR3 is 13 residues long. The germline V gene encodes CDR1 GTSNPN and CDR2 SVGIG (reference sequence). The CDR3 loop reads CAWSGQTNSPLHF. CDR3 sequence (DNA): TGTGCCTGGAGTGGCCAGACAAATTCACCCCTCCACTTT.

This clone was counted between two and nine times. V is TRBV30 and J is TRBJ1-1, with D hard to call. The V gene lost 4 bases and the J gene lost 3 bases, with 6 bases spanning the gap. Germline CDR1 is GTSNPN and CDR2 is SVGIG (reference sequence). The CDR3 covers 11 residues. The CDR3 region has the DNA TGTGCCTGGACCGAGGACACTGAAGCTTTCTTT. Translation: CAWTEDTEAFF.